Each of the 18 T cell receptor beta chains below was sequenced from the same sample in a study of identical twins. One entry per CDR3 protein, called by TCRdb with MiXCR from the 5' RACE reads. The table shows 460,000 or so distinct CDR3 sequences, with around 14% occurring only once. These data also formed part of another study, on yellow fever vaccine responses in identical twins.

What was sequenced was CD4+ T cells sorted from blood. These receptors originate from a young woman in good health.

This chain connects TRBV5-1 to TRBJ2-7; either TRBD1 or TRBD2 may fit D (5 bases each). V lost 5 bases and J 6 bases, leaving 15 bases between the germline ends. CDR1 and CDR2 (germline): SGHRS, YFSETQ. CDR3 length: 13 residues. CDR3 protein: CASRRDLGFEQYF. The DNA for the CDR3 is TGCGCCAGCAGACGGGACCTTGGGTTCGAGCAGTACTTC.

This clonotype showed up many times. The chain employs TRBV5-1 and TRBJ2-1; 8 nucleotides match TRBD2. The CDR3 contains 15 residues. Germline V lookup: CDR1 SGHRS, CDR2 YFSETQ. Losses at the gene ends were 8 bases for V and 7 bases for J; bases not matched to a gene: 14. CDR3 in amino acids: CASSVGRATRNEQFF. For the CDR3, the DNA is TGCGCCAGTAGCGTCGGGAGGGCCACGAGGAATGAGCAGTTCTTC.

This chain joins TRBV6-1 and TRBJ2-3, with D maybe TRBD2 (6 bases). Trimming took 7 bases from V and 0 from J, leaving 20 bases between them. Per germline, CDR1 MNHNS and CDR2 SASEGT. CDR3 length: 17 amino acids. CDR3 loop: CASNLGYGLPSTDTQYF. CDR3 nucleotide sequence: TGTGCCAGCAACCTTGGGTACGGACTACCGAGCACAGATACGCAGTATTTT.

This clonotype was seen once. The chain couples TRBV24-1 to TRBJ2-1; TRBD2 matches 8 bases. This CDR3 has 15 amino acids. V dropped 5 bases and J dropped 6; count of bases not matched to a gene: 8. Germline V gives CDR1 KGHDR, CDR2 SFDVKD. The CDR3, as DNA: TGTGCCACCAGTGCTTCCGACCGGGAGGGCAATGAGCAGTTCTTC. This gives the protein CATSASDREGNEQFF.

The chain employs TRBV16 and TRBJ2-1, with D possibly matching TRBD1 (7 bases). The ends were cut back, 0 bases at V and 9 bases at J, with 15 bases in the middle. Germline CDR1 reads KGHSY; CDR2 reads FQNENV. The CDR3 consists of 15 residues. The CDR3 region is CASSQSRGQGGEQFF. The CDR3 bases are TGTGCCAGCAGCCAATCTCGTGGGCAGGGGGGTGAGCAGTTCTTC.

This clonotype was found a few times. The chain has TRBV28 and TRBJ2-2; D may be TRBD1 (6 bases). This CDR3 spans 15 amino acids. V shed 7 bases and J shed 4 bases, with 16 bases lying between them. Germline CDR1 is MDHEN and CDR2 is SYDVKM. In DNA form, the CDR3 reads TGTGCCAGCACCCCCCGGGACAAGGGCACCGGGGAGCTGTTTTTT. Amino acid sequence: CASTPRDKGTGELFF.

In its sample, this clonotype was seen many times. The chain recombines TRBV5-1 with TRBJ1-2; 12 bases line up with TRBD1. The germline V gene has CDR1 SGHRS and CDR2 YFSETQ. V shed 4 bases, J shed 8 bases, and the junction held 0 bases outside the gene matches. The CDR3 runs to 12 residues. The chain's CDR3 is CASSGTGGGYTF. The CDR3 coding sequence is TGCGCCAGCAGCGGGACAGGGGGCGGCTACACCTTC.

This rearrangement joins TRBV9 to TRBJ2-7, with D possibly matching TRBD2 (6 bases). Trimming removed 0 bases from V and 1 base from J, with 14 bases in between. The CDR3 loop spans 16 amino acids. The germline V gene encodes CDR1 SGDLS and CDR2 YYNGEE. The CDR3 region is CASSVGPRLVSYEQYF. In nucleotides, the CDR3 is TGTGCCAGCAGCGTAGGGCCCAGACTAGTTTCCTACGAGCAGTACTTC.

The chain employs TRBV11-2 and TRBJ2-5; 14 positions agree with TRBD2. Unmatched junction bases numbered 20, after V lost 4 bases and J lost 4 bases. CDR1 is SGHAT, CDR2 FQNNGV, per germline. This CDR3 contains 21 residues. The CDR3 is CASSSQRPQIGTSGRGETQYF. The CDR3 nucleotides are TGTGCCAGCAGCTCCCAACGCCCCCAGATCGGGACTAGCGGGAGAGGAGAGACCCAGTACTTC.

This clonotype has ten or more counts. The chain links TRBV12-3 or TRBV12-4 to TRBJ1-1; 10 bases fit TRBD1. V shed 5 bases, J shed 10 bases, and the junction held 4 bases outside the gene matches. The CDR3 totals 12 residues. CDR3 loop: CASSDRGLVAFF. CDR3 nucleotide sequence: TGTGCCAGCAGTGACAGGGGGCTGGTAGCTTTCTTT.

Concerning this clonotype itself: Possible read error: a much larger clone is one base away. This rearrangement joins TRBV12-3 or TRBV12-4 to TRBJ2-7, with TRBD1 matching 12 bases. The CDR3 extends over 16 amino acids. CDR3 sequence reads: CASSQTPGQGAGEQNF. CDR3 nucleotides: TGTGCCAGCAGCCAAACCCCGGGACAGGGGGCGGGTGAGCAGAACTTC.

This clonotype has only a few counts. Written as DNA, the CDR3 is TGTGCCAGCAGTTCTGGGGACAGGGCCGCTCGGGAAAACATTCAGTACTTC. Encoded protein: CASSSGDRAARENIQYF. The chain uses TRBV12-3 or TRBV12-4 and TRBJ2-4, with 9 positions matching TRBD1. J lost 5 bases, V lost 4 bases, and 12 bases had no gene match. The CDR3 is made up of 17 amino acids.

This clonotype was observed a handful of times. The chain uses TRBV15 and TRBJ1-1, with no clear D. Between the trimmed V and J ends, which lost 0 bases and 7 bases, there was a span of 6 bases. The CDR3 is 12 residues long. Germline V gene data show CDR1 as LNHNV and CDR2 as YYDKDF (reference sequence). The CDR3 sequence is CATSRDWGEAFF. In DNA form, the CDR3 reads TGTGCCACCAGCAGAGATTGGGGTGAAGCTTTCTTT.

The rearrangement joins TRBV20-1 to TRBJ2-7; D is uncertain. Per germline, CDR1 DFQATT and CDR2 SNEGSKA (reference sequence). The CDR3 extends over 12 amino acids. V lost 5 bases, J lost 6 bases, and 14 bases lay in between. CDR3 DNA: TGCAGTGCTCGGGTCCTACGGAGCGAGCAGTACTTC. Translated, it gives CSARVLRSEQYF.

The CDR3 DNA sequence: TGTGCCAGCAACCAGGGGAGCGCCTACAATGAGCAGTTCTTC. It is translated as CASNQGSAYNEQFF. The rearrangement joins TRBV7-3 to TRBJ2-1, with D tentatively TRBD1 (6 bases). Trimming removed 7 bases at V and 2 bases at J, with 12 bases between. CDR1 is SGHTA, CDR2 FQGTGA, per germline. This CDR3 is 14 amino acids long.

This clonotype occurred a few times. The chain carries TRBV6-5 and TRBJ2-3, with TRBD2 identical over 8 bases. CDR1 is MNHEY and CDR2 is SVGAGI in the germline V gene. V lost 4 bases, J lost 2 bases, and 5 bases stayed unmatched. The CDR3 loop spans 15 amino acids. CDR3 protein: CASSSPGGTTDTQYF. CDR3 DNA: TGTGCCAGCAGTTCCCCGGGGGGGACCACAGATACGCAGTATTTT.

This clonotype has a handful of counts. DNA for the CDR3: TGTGCCAGCAGTTTTGCCGCGTCCTACGAGCAGTACTTC. Translating it yields CASSFAASYEQYF. This sequence joins TRBV27 and TRBJ2-7; D gene uncertain. CDR1 is MNHEY, CDR2 SMNVEV, per germline (reference sequence). The V gene lost 3 bases and the J gene lost 1 base, with 7 bases spanning the gap. The CDR3 runs to 13 residues.

This chain connects TRBV12-3 or TRBV12-4 to TRBJ2-1; weak D call: TRBD2 (5 bases). The CDR3 extends over 13 amino acids. V dropped 6 bases and J dropped 8 bases, with 14 bases sitting between them. Written as DNA, the CDR3 is TGTGCCAGCAGCCTTAACGGAGGTTATGAGCAGTTCTTC. Protein sequence: CASSLNGGYEQFF.